The clone carrying this TCR beta chain was recorded only once. The junction had 6 bases not matched to a gene; V was cut back by 5 bases and J by 4 bases. This CDR3 region has 14 residues. CDR1 and CDR2 from the germline V gene are MDHEN and SYDVKM. The sample is drawn from a study of preoperative IRX-2 immunotherapy in early breast cancer. Treatment denoted: preoperative locoregional IRX-2 cytokine immunotherapy. Preoperative locoregional IRX-2 cytokine immunotherapy was tested in the phase Ib source study. Measured with immunoSEQ multiplex PCR; TCRdb has only the in-frame clones, and not every one. This sample yields around 28,000 clones, of which roughly 90% are seen a single time; roughly 10% belongs to the top ten.

The clonotype originates from a human donor with breast cancer. This material was acquired from a patient treated with IRX-2 immunotherapy. The chain joins TRBV28 to TRBJ2-7; 9 nucleotides align to TRBD2. The CDR3 loop reads CASSNSGSSYEQYF. The CDR3 coding sequence is TGTGCCAGCAGTAATAGCGGGAGTTCTTACGAGCAGTACTTC.